The present T cell receptor (beta chain) was sequenced within a study of beta chain features in type 1 diabetes. Only a few counts were recorded for this clone. Its antigen remains unidentified. About 120 mL of blood, on average, came from one heparinised draw per donor. From germline, CDR1 is LGHNA and CDR2 YSLEER. The CDR3 runs 13 residues. V was clipped by 3 bases and J by 7 bases, with 7 bases between them. The study, taken as a whole, reports: Patients and controls would share equally any PCR tilt toward shorter templates. Highly expressing activated T cells could be over-counted with a cDNA template. People with Type 1 diabetes carried modestly yet significantly shorter TCRB CDR3s in all four CD4+ subsets.

The whole isolated RNA underwent reverse transcription, so sequencing captured expressed TCRB transcripts. The repertoire was sequenced with immunoSEQ multiplex PCR; TCRdb's copy has only in-frame clones and lacks some. Among 630,000 or so clones listed, over 13% were seen once. The chain carries TRBV4-3 and TRBJ1-6; no firm D call. The sequencing sample was made of naive CD4+ T cells from blood. The source is a man aged 18 to 30 with type 1 diabetes. Written as DNA, the CDR3 is TGCGCCAGCAGCCAGGTACTGAATTCACCCCTCCACTTT. It specifies CASSQVLNSPLHF.